The following is a T cell receptor beta chain sequence with its context. Original methodology: Scientists estimated how many nucleated cells there were by amplifying reference gene primers. The method was immunoSEQ multiplex PCR; TCRdb's version includes in-frame clones alone and lacks a portion of them. The D gene and trimming were derived from the DNA, and the V and J assignments and clone size from that table. The data hold more than 200,000 clones, with roughly 84% observed a single time. The sample belongs to a study of blood T cell repertoires in COVID-19. Seattle enrolled patients during active infection and tracked them longitudinally. With 7 bases clipped from V and 7 bases from J, the junction kept 14 bases outside the gene matches. This CDR3 region has 16 residues. Germline assignment: CDR1 SNHLY and CDR2 FYNNEI.

The specimen sequenced was peripheral blood. This TCR derives from a woman aged 80 or older with COVID-19, enrolled during active disease. The chain is built from TRBV2 and TRBJ2-1, with TRBD1 matching over 9 bases. In DNA form, the CDR3 reads TGTGCCAGCAAGGAGGAGACAGGGGGGGTGCGAAATGAGCAGTTCTTC. It translates to CASKEETGGVRNEQFF. Drawing the rest from reference TRBV2 and TRBJ2-1, the complete variable domain is EPEVTQTPSHQVTQMGQEVILRCVPISNHLYFYWYRQILGQKVEFLVSFYNNEISEKSEIFDDQFSVERPDGSNFTLKIRSTKLEDSAMYFCASKEETGGVRNEQFFGPGTRLTVL.